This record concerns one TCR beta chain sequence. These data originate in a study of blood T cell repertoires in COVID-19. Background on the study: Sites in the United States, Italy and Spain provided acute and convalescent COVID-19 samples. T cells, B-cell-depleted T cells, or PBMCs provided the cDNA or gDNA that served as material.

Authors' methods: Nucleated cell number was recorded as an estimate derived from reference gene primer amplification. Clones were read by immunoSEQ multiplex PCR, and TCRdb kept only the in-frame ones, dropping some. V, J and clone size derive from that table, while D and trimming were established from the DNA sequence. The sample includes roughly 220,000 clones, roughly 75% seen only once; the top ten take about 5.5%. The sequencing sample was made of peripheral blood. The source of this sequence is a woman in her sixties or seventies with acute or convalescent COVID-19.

The CDR3 loop is CASSLVAGDANEKLFF. The CDR3 coding sequence is TGTGCCAGCAGCTTAGTGGCAGGGGACGCTAATGAAAAACTGTTTTTT. The chain couples TRBV7-2 to TRBJ1-4, with D tentatively TRBD1 (6 bases). Trimming left V 1 base short and J 3 bases short, with 12 bases between. Germline-derived CDR1 and CDR2 are SGHTA and FQGNSA. The CDR3 consists of 16 residues.